This T cell receptor beta chain was observed in a study of vaccination and CD4 T cells after COVID-19. About the research overall: Two Hispanic individuals were among six male and four female convalescent patients.

Oncomine TCR Beta short-read sequencing was applied to DNA from cultured CD4+ T cells. MiXCR was run by TCRdb on the PCR reads, yielding one entry per CDR3 protein. The data show about 18,000 distinct CDR3 sequences, around four fifths seen once. The treatment was: approximately 10-day PBMC culture with coronavirus spike peptide pools or control peptides (ViraFEST assay). Under the ViraFEST approach, antigen-specific T cells were expanded with peptide pools and TCRs subsequently sequenced. Points on this clonotype: The target antigen is unknown.

The specimen was CD4+ T cells from blood, cultured in vitro, collected after SARS-CoV-2 vaccination. This receptor was taken from a human donor who received a COVID-19 vaccine.

Here the CDR3 DNA reads TGTGCCAGCAGCTCACACGGGACTAGCGGGGATTACGAGCAGTACTTC. Translation: CASSSHGTSGDYEQYF. V usage is TRBV7-3 and J usage is TRBJ2-7; 13 nucleotides line up with TRBD2. V trimming: 4 bases; J trimming: 4 bases; junction bases outside the gene matches: 7. The CDR3 extends over 16 amino acids. The germline CDR1 and CDR2 sequences are SGHTA and FQGTGA. The full variable domain, with the rest looked up from reference TRBV7-3 and TRBJ2-7, is GAGVSQTPSNKVTEKGKYVELRCDPISGHTALYWYRQSLGQGPEFLIYFQGTGAADDSGLPNDRFFAVRPEGSVSTLKIQRTERGDSAVYLCASSSHGTSGDYEQYFGPGTRLTVT.